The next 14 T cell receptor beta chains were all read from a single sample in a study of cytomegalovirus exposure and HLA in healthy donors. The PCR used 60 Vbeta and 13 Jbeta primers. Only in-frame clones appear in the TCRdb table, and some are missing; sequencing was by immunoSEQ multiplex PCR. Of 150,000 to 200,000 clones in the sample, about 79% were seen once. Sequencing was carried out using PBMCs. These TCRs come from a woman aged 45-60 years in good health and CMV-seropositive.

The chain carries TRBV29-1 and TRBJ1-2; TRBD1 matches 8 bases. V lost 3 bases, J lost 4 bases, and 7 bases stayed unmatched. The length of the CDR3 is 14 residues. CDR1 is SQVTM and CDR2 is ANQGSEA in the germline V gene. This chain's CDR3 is CSVDEQGGGYGYTF. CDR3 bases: TGCAGCGTTGATGAACAGGGGGGCGGCTATGGCTACACCTTC.

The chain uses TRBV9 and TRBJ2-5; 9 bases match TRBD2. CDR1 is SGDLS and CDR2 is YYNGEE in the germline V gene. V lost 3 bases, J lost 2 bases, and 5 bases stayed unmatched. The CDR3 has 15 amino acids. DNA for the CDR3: TGTGCCAGCAGCGCTCCGGCGGGGGGGCAAGAGACCCAGTACTTC. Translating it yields CASSAPAGGQETQYF.

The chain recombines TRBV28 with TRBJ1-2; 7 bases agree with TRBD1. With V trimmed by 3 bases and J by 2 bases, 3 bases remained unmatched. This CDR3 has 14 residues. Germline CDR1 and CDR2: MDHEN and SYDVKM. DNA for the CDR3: TGTGCCAGCAGTTTGTGGGGACAGAACTATGGCTACACCTTC. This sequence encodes CASSLWGQNYGYTF.

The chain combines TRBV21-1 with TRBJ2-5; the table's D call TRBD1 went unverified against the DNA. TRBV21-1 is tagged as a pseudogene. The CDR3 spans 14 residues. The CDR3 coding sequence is TGTGCCAGCAGCACAAGACGGGCCCCAGGGGACCAGTACTTC. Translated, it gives CASSTRRAPGDQYF.

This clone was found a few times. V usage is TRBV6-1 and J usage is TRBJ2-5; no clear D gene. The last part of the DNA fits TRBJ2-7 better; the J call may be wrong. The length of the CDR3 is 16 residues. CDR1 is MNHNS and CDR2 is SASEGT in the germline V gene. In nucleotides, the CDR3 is TGTGCCAGCAGTGAATATAGCCCTACTACCCCCCTCGAGCAGTACTTC. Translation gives CASSEYSPTTPLEQYF.

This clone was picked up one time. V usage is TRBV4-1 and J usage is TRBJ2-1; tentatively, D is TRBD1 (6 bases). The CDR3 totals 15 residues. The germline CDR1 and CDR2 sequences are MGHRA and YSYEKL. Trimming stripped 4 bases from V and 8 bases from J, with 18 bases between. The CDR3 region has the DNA TGCGCCAGCAGCCCGCCCATGATTGGGGGCGATGAGCAGTTCTTC. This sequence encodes CASSPPMIGGDEQFF.

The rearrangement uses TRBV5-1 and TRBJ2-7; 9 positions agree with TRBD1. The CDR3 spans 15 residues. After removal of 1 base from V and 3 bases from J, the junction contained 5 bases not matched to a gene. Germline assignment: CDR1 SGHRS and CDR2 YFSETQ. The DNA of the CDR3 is TGCGCCAGCAGCTTGACTGCGACAGGGGGCTACGAGCAGTACTTC. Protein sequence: CASSLTATGGYEQYF.

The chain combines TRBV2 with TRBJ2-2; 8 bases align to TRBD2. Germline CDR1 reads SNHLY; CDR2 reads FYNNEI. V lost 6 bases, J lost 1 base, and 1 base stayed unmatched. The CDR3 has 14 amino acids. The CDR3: CASRTSENTGELFF. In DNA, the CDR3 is TGTGCCAGCAGGACTAGCGAGAACACCGGGGAGCTGTTTTTT. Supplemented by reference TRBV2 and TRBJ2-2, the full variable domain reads EPEVTQTPSHQVTQMGQEVILRCVPISNHLYFYWYRQILGQKVEFLVSFYNNEISEKSEIFDDQFSVERPDGSNFTLKIRSTKLEDSAMYFCASRTSENTGELFFGEGSRLTVL.

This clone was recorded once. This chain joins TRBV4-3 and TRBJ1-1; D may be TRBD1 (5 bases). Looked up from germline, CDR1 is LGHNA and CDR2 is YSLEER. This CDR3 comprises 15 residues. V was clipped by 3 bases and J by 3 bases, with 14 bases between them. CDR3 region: CASSQGGGHYTEAFF. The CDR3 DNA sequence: TGCGCCAGCAGCCAGGGGGGTGGGCACTACACTGAAGCTTTCTTT.

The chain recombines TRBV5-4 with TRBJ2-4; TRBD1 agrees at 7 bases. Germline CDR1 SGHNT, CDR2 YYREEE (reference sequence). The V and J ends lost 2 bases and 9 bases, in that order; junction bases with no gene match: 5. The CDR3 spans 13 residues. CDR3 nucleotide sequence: TGTGCCAGCAGCTTAGTGACAGGGCCCATTCAGTACTTC. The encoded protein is CASSLVTGPIQYF.

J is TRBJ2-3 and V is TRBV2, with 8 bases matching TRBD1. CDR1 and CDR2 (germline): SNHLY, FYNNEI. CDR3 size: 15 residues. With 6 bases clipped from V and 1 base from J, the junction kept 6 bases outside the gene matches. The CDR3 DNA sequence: TGTGCCAGCAGAGTACAGGGGGGAGGCACAGATACGCAGTATTTT. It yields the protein CASRVQGGGTDTQYF.

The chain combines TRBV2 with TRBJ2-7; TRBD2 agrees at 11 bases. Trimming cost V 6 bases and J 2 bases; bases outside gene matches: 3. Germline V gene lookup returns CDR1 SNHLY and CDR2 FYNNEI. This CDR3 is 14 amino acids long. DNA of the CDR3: TGTGCCAGCAGGAAGACTAGCGGGACCTACGAGCAGTACTTC. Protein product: CASRKTSGTYEQYF.

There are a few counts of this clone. The DNA for the CDR3 is TGTGCCAGCAGTGTGGGGACAGTCTCCTACGAGCAGTACTTC. Its translation: CASSVGTVSYEQYF. This sequence joins TRBV25-1 and TRBJ2-7; TRBD1 matches 7 bases. J was trimmed by 0 bases and V by 4 bases; bases with no gene match: 3. Germline CDR1 and CDR2: MGHDK and SYGVNS. The CDR3 contains 14 residues.

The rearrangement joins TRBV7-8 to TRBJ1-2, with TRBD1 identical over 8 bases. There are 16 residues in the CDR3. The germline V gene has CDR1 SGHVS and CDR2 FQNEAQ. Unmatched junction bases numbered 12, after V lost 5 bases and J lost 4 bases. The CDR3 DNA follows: TGTGCCAGCAGCATCGCAAACAGGGGGATGAGCTATGGCTACACCTTC. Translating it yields CASSIANRGMSYGYTF.